The rows below give T cell receptor beta chains drawn from one sample of a study of Graves' ophthalmopathy and Graves' hyperthyroidism. MiXCR, applied by TCRdb to the multiplex PCR reads, yields one record per CDR3 protein. The sample has some 750,000 distinct CDR3 sequences, around 40% seen once. The sample was peripheral blood. Every receptor here comes from an adult man with Graves' ophthalmopathy. Each CDR3 is given with its conserved first and last residue.

j_call v_call cdr3_aa
TRBJ1-5 TRBV5-6 CASSLPGYQPQHF
TRBJ2-2 TRBV20-1 CSARVPSGRDTGELFF
TRBJ1-3 TRBV6-5 CASSSGQSVLSGNTIYF
TRBJ2-5 TRBV7-9 CASSLIAGRALETQYF
TRBJ1-2 TRBV7-2 CASRPGLMDGYTF
TRBJ1-2 TRBV11-1 CASHYETGGYGYTF
TRBJ1-6 TRBV7-2 CASSLGTGSWSPLHF
TRBJ1-1 TRBV29-1 CSVERRRSGHPMNTEAFF
TRBJ2-7 TRBV19 CASSPDRVEKYF
TRBJ2-7 TRBV19 CASSISSKGYEQYF
TRBJ2-2 TRBV2 CASQGALDTGELFF